A single sample is the source of the 4 T cell receptor beta chains below, sequenced in a study of T cell responses to AZD1222 COVID-19 vaccine (dated by TCRdb to the early 2020s). The receptor library was made with the immunoSEQ multiplex PCR assay. Here the immuneACCESS table is served through TCRdb, limited to in-frame sequences with V and J called. Missing clones are a known gap in these copies; in checked studies unresolved V genes cover under half, and the rest lacks a known reason. This sample holds approximately 120,000 clones; 75% to 90% were observed only once. The leading ten clones occupy approximately 4.7% of the sample. The time point label for this specimen denotes: baseline before first vaccination. Sequencing used peripheral blood, obtained on day 0 of AZD1222 vaccination. These TCRs come from an adult in good health.

This rearrangement joins TRBV7-2 to TRBJ1-6, with a weak D call TRBD1 (6 bases). CDR1 and CDR2 (germline): SGHTA, FQGNSA. This CDR3 is built from 18 residues. V gave up 5 bases and J gave up 0 bases, with 17 bases separating them. The CDR3 loop reads CASSGRGLRSSYNSPLHF. Written as DNA, the CDR3 is TGTGCCAGCAGCGGCCGGGGGCTTAGGAGCTCCTATAATTCACCCCTCCACTTT. The full variable domain, with the rest looked up from reference TRBV7-2 and TRBJ1-6, is GAGVSQSPSNKVTEKGKDVELRCDPISGHTALYWYRQSLGQGLEFLIYFQGNSAPDKSGLPSDRFSAERTGGSVSTLTIQRTQQEDSAVYLCASSGRGLRSSYNSPLHFGNGTRLTVT.

The chain employs TRBV5-1 and TRBJ1-6; 8 nucleotides agree with TRBD1. Trimming removed 1 base from V and 5 bases from J; junction bases left unmatched: 2. Germline CDR1 reads SGHRS; CDR2 reads YFSETQ. This CDR3 comprises 15 residues. The CDR3 loop is CASSLRGQDNSPLHF. The CDR3 nucleotides are TGCGCCAGCAGCTTGCGGGGACAGGATAATTCACCCCTCCACTTT.

The rearrangement links TRBV19 to TRBJ2-7; the D is unclear. Germline V lookup: CDR1 LNHDA, CDR2 SQIVND (reference sequence). This CDR3 has 15 amino acids. Trimming left V 6 bases short and J 0 bases short, with 15 bases between. CDR3 bases: TGTGCCAGTAGCAAACTGGATTCCAGCTCCTACGAGCAGTACTTC. It codes for CASSKLDSSSYEQYF.

This sequence joins TRBV10-2 and TRBJ2-7, with D maybe TRBD2 (6 bases). V was clipped by 4 bases and J by 3 bases, with 19 bases between them. Germline CDR1 WSHSY, CDR2 SAAADI. The CDR3 totals 16 residues. CDR3 residues: CASSADYTPPYYEQYF. The CDR3 nucleotides are TGCGCCAGCAGTGCGGACTACACTCCCCCCTACTACGAGCAGTACTTC.